The T cell receptor (beta chain) under discussion was sequenced for a study of Ad26.COV2.S vaccination and SARS-CoV-2 variants. Study context: COV1001, an Ad26.COV2.S trial, supplied this vaccine-arm donor.

Regarding this clone: Its antigen is as yet unknown.

Study outcomes and limitations: Analyses that measured TCR breadth and depth may have underestimated total T cell responses.

The germline V gene has CDR1 SGDLS and CDR2 YYNGEE. V was pared by 2 bases and J by 5 bases, with 6 bases of the junction left unmatched. The CDR3 contains 15 residues. Clones were read by immunoSEQ multiplex PCR, and TCRdb kept only the in-frame ones, dropping some. Of about 320,000 clones listed, 86% were seen once; the top ten hold around 1.9%. Treatment of the sample: some 19 received Ad26.COV2.S at low or high dose, single or two shots; roughly five received placebo; per-sample allocation not given. Sampling occurred on day 63 after the first vaccine or placebo injection. This sequence was found in a person between 18 and 65 years old who received the Ad26.COV2.S COVID-19 vaccine or a placebo. Sequencing used peripheral blood, obtained in a trial of Ad26.COV2.S vaccine versus placebo. The gene calls are TRBV9 and TRBJ2-2, with 7 bases that match TRBD2. CDR3 sequence: CASSVSGATTGELFF. CDR3 nucleotides: TGTGCCAGCAGCGTCAGCGGGGCCACTACCGGGGAGCTGTTTTTT.